This T cell receptor (beta chain) is from a study of blood T cell repertoires in COVID-19. On the study more broadly: T cells, B-cell-depleted T cells, or PBMCs supplied cDNA or gDNA.

The V and J ends lost 4 bases and 3 bases, in that order; junction bases with no gene match: 4. This CDR3 comprises 14 residues. Germline CDR1 is SGHDT and CDR2 is YYEEEE. This clone was counted a single time. Clones were read by immunoSEQ multiplex PCR, and TCRdb kept only the in-frame ones, dropping some. The data show around 140,000 clones, 75% to 85% seen once. J is TRBJ2-1 and V is TRBV5-6, with 7 positions matching TRBD1. The sequenced sample consisted of peripheral blood. The origin of this receptor is a man aged 65 to 79 who had recovered from COVID-19. The CDR3 DNA is TGTGCCAGCAGCGGGTGGGACAGCTACAATGAGCAGTTCTTC. It is translated as CASSGWDSYNEQFF.